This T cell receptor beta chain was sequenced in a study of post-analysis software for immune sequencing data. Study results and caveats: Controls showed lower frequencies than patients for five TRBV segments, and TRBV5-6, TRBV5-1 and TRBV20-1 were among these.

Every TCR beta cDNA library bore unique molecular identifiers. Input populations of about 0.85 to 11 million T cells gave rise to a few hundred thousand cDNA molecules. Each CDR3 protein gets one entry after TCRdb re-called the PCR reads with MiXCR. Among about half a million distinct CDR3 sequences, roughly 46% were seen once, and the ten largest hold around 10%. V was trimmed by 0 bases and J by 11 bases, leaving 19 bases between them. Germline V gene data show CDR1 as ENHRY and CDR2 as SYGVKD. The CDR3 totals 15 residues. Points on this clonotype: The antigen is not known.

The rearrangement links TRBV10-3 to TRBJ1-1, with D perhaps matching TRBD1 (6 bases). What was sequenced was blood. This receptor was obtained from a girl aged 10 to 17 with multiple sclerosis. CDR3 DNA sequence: TGTGCCATCAGTGAGTCGAGGACAGCCCCCGTGGAGGCTTTCTTT. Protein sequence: CAISESRTAPVEAFF.